The present entry profiles one T cell receptor beta chain with its context. The antigen remains unidentified. The sample comes from a study of shared clonotypes between healthy human individuals. Study-wide findings and caveats: Non-shared clonotypes displayed generation probabilities falling below those of clonotypes present in all four donors. Sequencing depth was a factor that was expected to affect clonotype sharing among donors.

CD4+ cells underwent separation, giving CD45RA+ naive and CD45RA-negative memory subsets. Trimming removed 1 base from V and 5 bases from J, with 17 bases in between. The CDR3 contains 16 residues. The germline V gene encodes CDR1 MNHNS and CDR2 SASEGT. Sequenced by immunoSEQ multiplex PCR; TCRdb stores in-frame clones only, minus some. The top ten hold 0.36% of the sample, which has roughly 1,500,000 clones, just under 99% seen once. The sequencing input was naive CD4+ T cells sorted from blood. Stated subset: CD45RA+ positively selected. V is TRBV6-1 and J is TRBJ1-2; D not resolved. The TCR was taken from a man between 25 and 39 years old in good health. The CDR3 nucleotides are TGTGCCAGCAGTGAAGACAGCGGGTCTGGGCGATATGGCTACACCTTC. It specifies CASSEDSGSGRYGYTF.